These 23 T cell receptor beta chains were all obtained from the same sample, sequenced in a study of blood T cell repertoires in COVID-19. Assay: immunoSEQ multiplex PCR; the TCRdb copy retains only in-frame clones and omits some. The sample contains about 100,000 clones, approximately 84% of which appear only once. Specimen: peripheral blood. These receptors were taken from a human donor in a cohort sampled during active COVID-19.

This clone has only one observation. The CDR3 loop is CASSLTGNTIYF. DNA of the CDR3: TGTGCCAGCAGCTTAACAGGGAACACCATATATTTT. The rearrangement joins TRBV5-6 to TRBJ1-3, with D possibly matching TRBD1 (6 bases). Deletions cut 2 bases from V and 7 bases from J, with 7 bases between. CDR1 is SGHDT and CDR2 is YYEEEE in the germline V gene. The CDR3 has 12 residues.

The chain has TRBV6-6 and TRBJ2-7; D not certain. The length of the CDR3 is 12 residues. The germline V gene has CDR1 MNHNY and CDR2 SVGAGI (reference sequence). V lost 5 bases and J 1 base, leaving 6 bases between the germline ends. DNA for the CDR3: TGTGCCAGCAGTGCCCTATCCTACGAGCAGTACTTC. Translating gives CASSALSYEQYF.

The rearrangement links TRBV5-1 to TRBJ2-7; TRBD2 agrees at 9 bases. The CDR3 extends over 14 amino acids. Looked up from germline, CDR1 is SGHRS and CDR2 is YFSETQ. Trimming removed 3 bases from V and 2 bases from J; junction bases left unmatched: 3. The CDR3 DNA reads TGCGCCAGCAGCTCCGGGACTAGCACCTACGAGCAGTACTTC. It is translated as CASSSGTSTYEQYF.

The chain employs TRBV3-1 (or the pseudogene TRBV3-2) and TRBJ1-1; D may be TRBD1 (6 bases). Germline CDR1 and CDR2: LGHDT and YNNKEL (reference sequence). There are 15 residues in the CDR3. Trimming pared 2 bases from V and 4 bases from J, leaving 14 bases between. CDR3 DNA sequence: TGTGCCAGCAGCCAAAGGGTTGGGGGCGGCACTGAAGCTTTCTTT. This codes for CASSQRVGGGTEAFF.

V gene TRBV6-2 or TRBV6-3 combines with J gene TRBJ2-3; D possibly corresponds to TRBD2 (6 bases). Germline loops: CDR1 MNHEY, CDR2 SVGEGT. This CDR3 is 15 amino acids long. The V end lost 3 bases, the J end lost 2 bases, and 12 bases lay between the germline ends. The CDR3 DNA follows: TGTGCCAGCAGTTATGGGGGGAAAACCACAGATACGCAGTATTTT. Its protein product is CASSYGGKTTDTQYF.

The chain employs TRBV9 and TRBJ1-2, with TRBD1 matching 11 bases. CDR1 is SGDLS and CDR2 is YYNGEE in the germline V gene. J lost 6 bases, V lost 4 bases, and 8 bases had no gene match. CDR3 length: 15 residues. The CDR3 spells CASSTRTGGSHGYTF. CDR3 bases: TGTGCCAGCAGCACCCGGACAGGGGGCTCGCATGGCTACACCTTC.

The chain couples TRBV5-1 to TRBJ2-1, with a tentative D call TRBD1 (5 bases). The V gene lost 4 bases and the J gene lost 6 bases, with 8 bases spanning the gap. This CDR3 is built from 12 residues. CDR1 and CDR2 (germline): SGHRS, YFSETQ. CDR3 nucleotides: TGCGCCAGCAGCGAGGACATCAATGAGCAGTTCTTC. Its translation is CASSEDINEQFF.

This clone turned up a few times. The chain uses TRBV6-2 or TRBV6-3 and TRBJ2-1, with no clear D. Germline V lookup: CDR1 MNHEY, CDR2 SVGEGT. Deletions cut 2 bases from V and 10 bases from J, with 12 bases between. This CDR3 is 13 amino acids long. The DNA for the CDR3 is TGTGCCAGCAGTTACGGGCCCAGGAAGGAGCAGTTCTTC. It translates to CASSYGPRKEQFF.

The rearrangement joins TRBV11-3 to TRBJ2-7, with 11 bases aligning to TRBD2. The CDR3 is 14 residues long. Germline trimming cut 4 bases from V and 6 bases from J; bases unmatched to any gene: 5. In germline, CDR1 is SGHNT, CDR2 YENEEA. Here the CDR3 DNA reads TGTGCCAGCAGCTCTCAGACTAGCGGGACCGAGCAGTACTTC. It specifies CASSSQTSGTEQYF.

The chain has TRBV5-1 and TRBJ1-1; 7 positions agree with TRBD1. J was trimmed by 1 base and V by 4 bases; bases with no gene match: 4. The length of the CDR3 is 14 residues. Germline CDR1 and CDR2: SGHRS and YFSETQ. CDR3 sequence: CASSAQGKNTEAFF. CDR3 DNA sequence: TGCGCCAGCAGCGCACAGGGGAAGAACACTGAAGCTTTCTTT.

DNA for the CDR3: TGCGCCAGCAGCTCACCGGGACAGACCATGAACACTGAAGCTTTCTTT. Protein sequence: CASSSPGQTMNTEAFF. The chain recombines TRBV5-1 with TRBJ1-1; 7 positions match TRBD1. The CDR3 runs 16 residues. In germline, CDR1 is SGHRS, CDR2 YFSETQ. J lost 0 bases, V lost 3 bases, and 8 bases had no gene match.

The chain couples TRBV6-2 or TRBV6-3 to TRBJ1-2; no clear D. V was cut by 6 bases and J by 0 bases, with 14 bases left in between. This CDR3 has 15 residues. Per the germline V gene, CDR1 is MNHEY and CDR2 is SVGEGT. The DNA of the CDR3 is TGTGCCAGCAGCAACGGGAGGGCAGCTAACTATGGCTACACCTTC. Residues: CASSNGRAANYGYTF.

This rearrangement joins TRBV28 to TRBJ2-7; perhaps TRBD2 as D (6 bases). Germline V CDR1 and CDR2: MDHEN, SYDVKM. V lost 6 bases to trimming and J lost 4 bases, with 19 bases between them. The CDR3 is 15 residues long. The CDR3 nucleotides are TGTGCCAGCAGCTTCCCGAGGACGGGAGTGTACGAGCAGTACTTC. Protein product: CASSFPRTGVYEQYF. The full variable domain, completed using reference TRBV28 and TRBJ2-7, is DVKVTQSSRYLVKRTGEKVFLECVQDMDHENMFWYRQDPGLGLRLIYFSYDVKMKEKGDIPEGYSVSREKKERFSLILESASTNQTSMYLCASSFPRTGVYEQYFGPGTRLTVT.

The chain employs TRBV18 and TRBJ1-2; D is uncertain. The CDR3 has 12 residues. Germline V gives CDR1 KGHSH, CDR2 LQKENI. The V gene lost 4 bases and the J gene lost 8 bases, with 11 bases spanning the gap. CDR3 sequence (DNA): TGTGCCAGCTCACGAAACATGGAGGGCTACACCTTC. Translated, it gives CASSRNMEGYTF.

The rearrangement joins TRBV6-2 or TRBV6-3 to TRBJ2-2; 7 bases match TRBD2. Trimming took 5 bases from V and 4 from J; bases not matched to a gene: 10. Germline V gene data show CDR1 as MNHEY and CDR2 as SVGEGT. This CDR3 region has 16 residues. This CDR3 reads CASSGSGLAVTGELFF. Written as DNA, the CDR3 is TGTGCCAGCAGTGGATCGGGGCTAGCGGTCACCGGGGAGCTGTTTTTT.

This chain joins TRBV7-9 and TRBJ1-6; D call uncertain. V lost 5 bases to trimming and J lost 5 bases, with 10 bases between them. CDR1 and CDR2 (germline): SEHNR, FQNEAQ (reference sequence). This CDR3 is 14 amino acids long. The CDR3, as DNA: TGTGCCAGCAGCGGAGACGGTAATAATTCACCCCTCCACTTT. Translated: CASSGDGNNSPLHF.

CDR3 region: CASRGQGLSPLHF. DNA for the CDR3: TGTGCCAGTAGGGGACAGGGACTTTCACCCCTCCACTTT. The chain recombines TRBV19 with TRBJ1-6; the match to TRBD1 covers 9 bases. The CDR3 is made up of 13 amino acids. Germline V CDR1 and CDR2: LNHDA, SQIVND (reference sequence). Trimming at V came to 6 bases and at J to 9 bases, leaving 3 bases not matched to a gene.

V is TRBV6-1 and J is TRBJ2-3; 9 bases fit TRBD2. The CDR3 totals 16 residues. The germline V gene encodes CDR1 MNHNS and CDR2 SASEGT. The J segment lost 6 bases and the V segment lost 1 base, leaving 8 bases of the junction unmatched. CDR3 bases: TGTGCCAGCAGTGAAGTTGGCGGGAGGGCCGGGGATACGCAGTATTTT. Translating gives CASSEVGGRAGDTQYF.

The rearrangement joins TRBV10-3 to TRBJ2-5; a possible D gene is TRBD2 (6 bases). Germline loops: CDR1 ENHRY, CDR2 SYGVKD. The CDR3 covers 14 residues. Trimming took 4 bases from V and 2 from J, leaving 11 bases between them. CDR3 sequence (DNA): TGTGCCATCAGTGTAAGGGACTCACAAGAGACCCAGTACTTC. Translating it yields CAISVRDSQETQYF.

As DNA, the CDR3 is TGCAGTGCTAGTATCGCAACTTATAGCAATCAGCCCCAGCATTTT. Translated, it gives CSASIATYSNQPQHF. The V call is TRBV20-1, the J call TRBJ1-5; D gene ambiguous. This CDR3 has 15 residues. Trimming took 3 bases from V and 0 from J, leaving 12 bases between them. Germline V gives CDR1 DFQATT, CDR2 SNEGSKA (reference sequence).

The chain employs TRBV19 and TRBJ1-5; the D gene is possibly TRBD1 (5 bases). V was shortened by 10 bases and J by 7 bases, with 14 bases between the two germline ends. This CDR3 has 12 residues. Germline-derived CDR1 and CDR2 are LNHDA and SQIVND (reference sequence). CDR3 DNA sequence: TGTGCCATCTCACGTGGGGGGCAGCCCCAGCATTTT. It encodes CAISRGGQPQHF.

The V gene is TRBV27, the J gene TRBJ2-7; TRBD2 matches 11 bases. The V segment lost 3 bases and the J segment 1 base; nucleotides outside the gene matches: 5. The CDR3 has 16 amino acids. Germline V gene sequence: CDR1 MNHEY, CDR2 SMNVEV (reference sequence). The CDR3 loop reads CASSFRGTSGSYEQYF. For the CDR3, the DNA is TGTGCCAGCAGTTTCCGGGGGACTAGCGGATCCTACGAGCAGTACTTC.

The table lists this clone with a count of one. The chain uses TRBV19 and TRBJ1-3; D is undetermined. V lost 0 bases to trimming and J lost 7 bases, with 10 bases between them. Germline V gene lookup returns CDR1 LNHDA and CDR2 SQIVND (reference sequence). CDR3 length equals 14 residues. CDR3 nucleotides: TGTGCCAGTAGTATAGACGGCAGCGGTAACACCATATATTTT. Translating it yields CASSIDGSGNTIYF.